This TCR beta chain came from a study of T cell repertoires in cytomegalovirus infection. Across the whole study: CMV epitopes, recently identified HLA-C-restricted and well-studied HLA-B-restricted, were used. Matching HLA type and CMV infection were both indicated by public TCR beta signatures.

Regarding the study as a whole: Predominance within the ex vivo response was attributable to HLA-C-restricted CMV-specific TCR beta clonotypes.

V lost 4 bases, J lost 6 bases, and 8 bases lay in between. This CDR3 has 12 amino acids. As to this clonotype: The antigen remains unidentified.

TCRdb recomputed calls from the reads with MiXCR, one row per CDR3 protein. Counted here are 80,000 or so distinct CDR3 sequences, roughly a quarter occurring once; the ten biggest clones make up 50%. This clonotype was obtained from a human donor in good health (CMV status not recorded). Some clones in this sample may be carry-over from other donors' samples. The sample was CD8+ T cells from cultured PBMCs, taken from culture after CMV antigen stimulation. The chain carries TRBV12-3 or TRBV12-4 and TRBJ2-3; D call uncertain. CDR3 protein: CASSSLDDTQYF. CDR3 DNA sequence: TGTGCCAGCAGTTCGCTAGACGATACGCAGTATTTT.